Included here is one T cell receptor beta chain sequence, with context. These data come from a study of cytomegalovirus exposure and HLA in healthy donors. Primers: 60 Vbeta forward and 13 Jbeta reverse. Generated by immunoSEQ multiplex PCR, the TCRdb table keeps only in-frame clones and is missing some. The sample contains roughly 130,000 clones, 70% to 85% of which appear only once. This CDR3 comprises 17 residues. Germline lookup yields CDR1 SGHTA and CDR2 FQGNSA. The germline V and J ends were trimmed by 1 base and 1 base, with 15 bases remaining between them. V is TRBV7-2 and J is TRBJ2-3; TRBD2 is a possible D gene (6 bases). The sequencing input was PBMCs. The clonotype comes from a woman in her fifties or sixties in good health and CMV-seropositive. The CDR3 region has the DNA TGTGCCAGCAGCTTAGACGTTGCGGGGCGAGGCACAGATACGCAGTATTTT. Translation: CASSLDVAGRGTDTQYF.